A single count supports the clone carrying this TCR beta chain. This sample stems from a study of blood T cell repertoires in COVID-19. J gave up 10 bases and V 5 bases, and 11 bases lay outside the gene matches. CDR1 is SGHTA, CDR2 FQGNSA, per germline. The CDR3 is 14 amino acids. The protocol was immunoSEQ multiplex PCR, while the TCRdb copy is restricted to in-frame clones and leaves out a portion. The sample gives about 210,000 clones, 82% of which show up once; more than 10% is in the top ten. Sequencing was done on a sample of peripheral blood. The sequence derives from a woman aged 40 to 49 with acute or convalescent COVID-19. The chain uses TRBV7-2 and TRBJ2-1; 7 bases map to TRBD1. The CDR3 loop reads CASSVGGQLREQFF. The CDR3 DNA sequence: TGTGCCAGCAGCGTTGGGGGACAGCTTAGGGAGCAGTTCTTC.